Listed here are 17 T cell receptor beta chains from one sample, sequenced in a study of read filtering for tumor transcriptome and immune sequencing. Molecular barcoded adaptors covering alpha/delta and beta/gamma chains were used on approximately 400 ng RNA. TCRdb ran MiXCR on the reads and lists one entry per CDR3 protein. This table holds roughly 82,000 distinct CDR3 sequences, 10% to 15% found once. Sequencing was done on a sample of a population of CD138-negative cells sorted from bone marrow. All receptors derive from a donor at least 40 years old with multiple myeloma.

The CDR3 here is CASSQESSQETQYF. In DNA, the CDR3 is TGTGCCAGCAGCCAAGAGAGCAGTCAAGAGACCCAGTACTTC. This sequence joins TRBV3-1 and TRBJ2-5; D uncertain. CDR1 is LGHDT, CDR2 YNNKEL, per germline (reference sequence). The CDR3 length is 14 residues. Deletions cut 0 bases from V and 2 bases from J, with 7 bases between.

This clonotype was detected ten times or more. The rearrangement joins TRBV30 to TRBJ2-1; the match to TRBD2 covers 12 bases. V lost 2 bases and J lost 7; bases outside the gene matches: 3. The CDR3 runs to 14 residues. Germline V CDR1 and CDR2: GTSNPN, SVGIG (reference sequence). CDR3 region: CAWSPLAGGNEQFF. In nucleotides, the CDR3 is TGTGCCTGGAGTCCGCTAGCGGGAGGGAATGAGCAGTTCTTC.

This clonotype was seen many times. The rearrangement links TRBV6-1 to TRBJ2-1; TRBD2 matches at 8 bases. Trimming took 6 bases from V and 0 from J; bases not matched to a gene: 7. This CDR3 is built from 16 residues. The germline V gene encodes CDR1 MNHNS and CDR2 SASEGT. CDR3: CASSVAGMSSYNEQFF. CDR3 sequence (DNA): TGTGCCAGCAGCGTAGCGGGGATGAGCTCCTACAATGAGCAGTTCTTC.

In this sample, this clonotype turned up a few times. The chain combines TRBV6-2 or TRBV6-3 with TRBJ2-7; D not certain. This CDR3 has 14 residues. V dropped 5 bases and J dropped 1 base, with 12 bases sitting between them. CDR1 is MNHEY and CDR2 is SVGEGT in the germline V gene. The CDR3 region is CASSRPDGSYEQYF. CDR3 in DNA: TGTGCCAGCAGTAGACCGGACGGATCCTACGAGCAGTACTTC.

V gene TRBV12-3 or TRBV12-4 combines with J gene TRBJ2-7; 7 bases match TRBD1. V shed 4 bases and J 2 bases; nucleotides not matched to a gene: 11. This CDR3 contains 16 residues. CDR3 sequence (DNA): TGTGCCAGCAGTTCCCACGGGACAGCCTCTCCCTACGAGCAGTACTTC. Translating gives CASSSHGTASPYEQYF.

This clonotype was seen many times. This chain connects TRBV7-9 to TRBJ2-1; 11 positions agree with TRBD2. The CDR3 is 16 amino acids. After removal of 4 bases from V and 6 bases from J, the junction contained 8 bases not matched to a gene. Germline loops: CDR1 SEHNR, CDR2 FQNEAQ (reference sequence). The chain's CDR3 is CASSSPGLAAGNEQFF. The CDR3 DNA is TGTGCCAGCAGCTCGCCGGGACTAGCGGCCGGCAATGAGCAGTTCTTC.

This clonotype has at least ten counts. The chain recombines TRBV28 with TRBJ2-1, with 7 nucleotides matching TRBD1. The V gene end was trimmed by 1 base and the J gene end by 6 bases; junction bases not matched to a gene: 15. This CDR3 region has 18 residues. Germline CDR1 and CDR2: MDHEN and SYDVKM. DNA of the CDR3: TGTGCCAGCAGTTTATACAGGGGTTGGGGGTCGGTTAGCAATGAGCAGTTCTTC. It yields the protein CASSLYRGWGSVSNEQFF.

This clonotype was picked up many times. The CDR3 loop reads CASSLYSGGGETQYF. CDR3 DNA sequence: TGTGCCAGCAGTTTATACAGCGGAGGGGGAGAGACCCAGTACTTC. This chain joins TRBV28 and TRBJ2-5; D tentatively fits TRBD1 or TRBD2 (6 bases each). V was clipped by 1 base and J by 4 bases, with 13 bases between them. Germline CDR1 MDHEN, CDR2 SYDVKM. The CDR3 is 15 residues long.

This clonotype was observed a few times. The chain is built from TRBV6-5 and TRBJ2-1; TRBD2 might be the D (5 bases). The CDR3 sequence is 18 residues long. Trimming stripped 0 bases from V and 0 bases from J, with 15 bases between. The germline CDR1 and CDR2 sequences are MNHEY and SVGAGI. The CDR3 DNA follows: TGTGCCAGCAGTTACTCTCCCTGGACTTCCAGCTCCTACAATGAGCAGTTCTTC. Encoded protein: CASSYSPWTSSSYNEQFF.

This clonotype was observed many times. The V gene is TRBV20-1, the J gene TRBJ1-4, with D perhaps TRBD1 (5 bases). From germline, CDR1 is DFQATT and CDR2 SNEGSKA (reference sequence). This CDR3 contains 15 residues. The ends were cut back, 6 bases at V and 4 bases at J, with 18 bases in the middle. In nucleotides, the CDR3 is TGCAGTGCCGAAGCGGGAGGAGGGGTTAATGAAAAACTGTTTTTT. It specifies CSAEAGGGVNEKLFF.

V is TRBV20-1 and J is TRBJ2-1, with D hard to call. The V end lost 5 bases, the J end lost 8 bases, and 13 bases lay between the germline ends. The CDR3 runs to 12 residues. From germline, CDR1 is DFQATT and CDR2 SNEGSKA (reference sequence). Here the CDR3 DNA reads TGCAGTGCTTATCCGGGTGGCGATGAGCAGTTCTTC. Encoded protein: CSAYPGGDEQFF.

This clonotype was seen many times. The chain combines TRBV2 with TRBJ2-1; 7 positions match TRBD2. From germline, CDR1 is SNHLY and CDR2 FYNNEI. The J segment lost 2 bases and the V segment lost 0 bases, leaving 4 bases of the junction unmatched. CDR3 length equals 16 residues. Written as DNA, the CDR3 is TGTGCCAGCAGTGAAGCGGGAGGGATCCCCTACAATGAGCAGTTCTTC. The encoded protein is CASSEAGGIPYNEQFF.

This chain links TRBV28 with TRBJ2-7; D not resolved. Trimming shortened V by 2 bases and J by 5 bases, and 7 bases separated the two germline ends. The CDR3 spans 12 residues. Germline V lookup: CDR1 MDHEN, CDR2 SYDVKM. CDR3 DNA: TGTGCCAGCAGTTTACCAGGAGACGAGCAGTACTTC. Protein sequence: CASSLPGDEQYF.

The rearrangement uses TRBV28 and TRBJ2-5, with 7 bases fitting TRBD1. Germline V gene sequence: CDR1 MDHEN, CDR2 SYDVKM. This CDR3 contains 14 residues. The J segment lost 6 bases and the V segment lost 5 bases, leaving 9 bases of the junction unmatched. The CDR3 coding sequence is TGTGCCAGCAGTGCAACCGACAGGGTTAAGACCCAGTACTTC. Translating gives CASSATDRVKTQYF. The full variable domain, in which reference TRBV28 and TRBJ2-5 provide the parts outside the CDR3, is DVKVTQSSRYLVKRTGEKVFLECVQDMDHENMFWYRQDPGLGLRLIYFSYDVKMKEKGDIPEGYSVSREKKERFSLILESASTNQTSMYLCASSATDRVKTQYFGPGTRLLVL.

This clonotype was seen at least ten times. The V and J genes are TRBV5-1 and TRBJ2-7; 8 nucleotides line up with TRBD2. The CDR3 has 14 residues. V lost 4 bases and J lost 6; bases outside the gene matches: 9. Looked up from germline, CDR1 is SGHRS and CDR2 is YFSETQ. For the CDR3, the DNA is TGCGCCAGCAGCCCCGGTACGGCGGGAGGCGAGCAGTACTTC. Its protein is CASSPGTAGGEQYF.

The CDR3 DNA reads as TGTGCCAGCAGTAGGGATTACAATGAGCAGTACTTC. It translates to CASSRDYNEQYF. The chain is built from TRBV28 and TRBJ2-1; no reliable D call. Gene TRBJ2-7 matches the end of the DNA better, so the J call may be wrong. From germline, CDR1 is MDHEN and CDR2 SYDVKM. The CDR3 has 12 amino acids.

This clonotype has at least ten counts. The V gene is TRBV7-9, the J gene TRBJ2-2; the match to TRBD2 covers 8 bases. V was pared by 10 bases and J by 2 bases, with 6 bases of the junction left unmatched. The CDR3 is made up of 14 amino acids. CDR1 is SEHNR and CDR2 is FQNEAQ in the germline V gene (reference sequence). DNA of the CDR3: TGTGCCATTACCGGGACTAGTAACACCGGGGAGCTGTTTTTT. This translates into CAITGTSNTGELFF.